Only a few counts were recorded for the clone carrying this TCR beta chain. Its matching antigen is unknown. The CDR3 sequence is 15 residues long. CDR1 MNHEY and CDR2 SMNVEV come from the germline V gene (reference sequence). The V segment lost 2 bases and the J segment 2 bases; nucleotides outside the gene matches: 6. These data originate in a study of T cell repertoires in cytomegalovirus infection. Turning to the study itself: TCR beta signatures that were public indicated CMV infection and matching HLA type.

Study observations and caveats: Cumulative public TCR beta family frequency identified carriers of CMV plus the relevant HLA. CMV-specific HLA-C-restricted TCR beta clonotypes dominated the ex vivo response.

TCRdb called the reads again in MiXCR, with one record for every CDR3 protein. The table includes around 310,000 distinct CDR3 sequences, roughly 28% detected once. The clonotype comes from a human donor in good health (CMV status not recorded). Some clones in this sample may be carry-over from other donors' samples. The specimen comprised cultured PBMCs, sampled from culture after CMV antigen stimulation. The V gene is TRBV27, the J gene TRBJ2-7; 7 nucleotides agree with TRBD2. The CDR3 region has the DNA TGTGCCAGCAGTTTAGGGGGGGGTTTGACCTACGAGCAGTACTTC. Translation: CASSLGGGLTYEQYF.